The next 31 T cell receptor beta chains were all read from a single sample in a study of shared clonotypes between healthy human individuals. Sequencing was performed with immunoSEQ multiplex PCR; in TCRdb, only in-frame clones are kept and a portion is missing. In the table there are about 1.5 million clones, 95% to 99% of which are singletons. Sequenced sample: naive CD4+ T cells sorted from blood. Sample subset: CD45RA+ positively selected. The source of these receptors is a man aged 30 to 39 in good health.

V is TRBV29-1 and J is TRBJ2-3; 8 bases are a match to TRBD2. With V trimmed by 6 bases and J by 2 bases, 7 bases remained unmatched. The CDR3 is made up of 14 amino acids. Germline V gives CDR1 SQVTM, CDR2 ANQGSEA. CDR3 region: CSVVAGLHTDTQYF. In DNA form, the CDR3 reads TGCAGCGTCGTAGCGGGACTACACACAGATACGCAGTATTTT.

This chain joins TRBV6-1 and TRBJ2-6; D might be TRBD1 or TRBD2, each matching 5 bases. CDR1 is MNHNS, CDR2 SASEGT, per germline. The CDR3 spans 17 residues. V lost 0 bases, J lost 2 bases, and 11 bases lay in between. CDR3 loop: CASSEALLGAGANVLTF. The CDR3 region has the DNA TGTGCCAGCAGTGAAGCGCTGTTGGGGGCTGGGGCCAACGTCCTGACTTTC.

This sequence joins TRBV5-6 and TRBJ1-1; D is ambiguous. V was pared by 2 bases and J by 1 base, with 12 bases between. The CDR3 runs 15 residues. CDR1 and CDR2 from the germline V gene are SGHDT and YYEEEE. For the CDR3, the DNA is TGTGCCAGCAGCTTTACAGCACTCCCGAACACTGAAGCTTTCTTT. It yields the protein CASSFTALPNTEAFF.

The chain has TRBV19 and TRBJ2-7; 8 bases match TRBD1. From germline, CDR1 is LNHDA and CDR2 SQIVND (reference sequence). The CDR3 spans 16 residues. Trimming removed 6 bases from V and 3 bases from J; junction bases left unmatched: 13. Here the CDR3 reads CASRITGTGQFYEQYF. CDR3 nucleotide sequence: TGTGCCAGTAGAATTACGGGGACAGGACAATTCTACGAGCAGTACTTC.

This chain links TRBV4-3 with TRBJ1-1; D unresolved. V was cut by 0 bases and J by 4 bases, with 18 bases left in between. Germline CDR1 and CDR2: LGHNA and YSLEER. This CDR3 contains 17 residues. The chain's CDR3 is CASSQDRTGRSSTEAFF. CDR3 DNA: TGCGCCAGCAGCCAAGATCGGACCGGGAGGTCTTCCACTGAAGCTTTCTTT.

The DNA of the CDR3 is TGTGCCAGAAGCTTGGCCTTGGACAGGGGAACCGGGGAGCTGTTTTTT. Its protein product is CARSLALDRGTGELFF. The chain carries TRBV5-3 and TRBJ2-2, with 9 bases aligning to TRBD1. TRBV5-3 has ORF status, its function being uncertain. V lost 0 bases, J lost 5 bases, and 5 bases stayed unmatched. The CDR3 has 16 residues.

The chain uses TRBV5-1 and TRBJ2-1, with D perhaps TRBD1 (6 bases). V was pared by 4 bases and J by 11 bases, with 13 bases between. The CDR3 contains 12 residues. The germline CDR1 and CDR2 sequences are SGHRS and YFSETQ. The CDR3 coding sequence is TGCGCCAGCAGCCGGGTGGACAGCCAGCAGTTCTTC. Residues: CASSRVDSQQFF.

This chain connects TRBV15 to TRBJ2-7; possibly TRBD1 or TRBD2 for D (5 bases each). V lost 3 bases and J 9 bases, leaving 9 bases between the germline ends. The length of the CDR3 is 11 residues. From germline, CDR1 is LNHNV and CDR2 YYDKDF (reference sequence). The CDR3 spells CATSRGTAQYF. In nucleotides, the CDR3 is TGTGCCACCAGCAGGGGGACGGCGCAGTACTTC.

The V call is TRBV2, the J call TRBJ2-3; tentative D call: TRBD2 (5 bases). Germline V CDR1 and CDR2: SNHLY, FYNNEI. The CDR3 covers 12 residues. Trimming pared 8 bases from V and 3 bases from J, leaving 9 bases between. Here the CDR3 reads CASGSFTDTQYF. The CDR3 nucleotides read TGTGCCAGCGGGAGTTTTACAGATACGCAGTATTTT.

This chain connects TRBV30 to TRBJ2-7; D may be TRBD2 (6 bases). Germline CDR1 is GTSNPN and CDR2 is SVGIG (reference sequence). V was shortened by 2 bases and J by 3 bases, with 17 bases between the two germline ends. This CDR3 region has 15 residues. The CDR3 nucleotides are TGTGCCTGGAGTCCACTAGGGCAGGGAGGCTACGAGCAGTACTTC. It codes for CAWSPLGQGGYEQYF. The complete variable domain, with remaining parts taken from reference TRBV30 and TRBJ2-7, reads SQTIHQWPATLVQPVGSPLSLECTVEGTSNPNLYWYRQAAGRGLQLLFYSVGIGQISSEVPQNLSASRPQDRQFILSSKKLLLSDSGFYLCAWSPLGQGGYEQYFGPGTRLTVT.

V usage is TRBV9 and J usage is TRBJ2-1, with D tentatively TRBD1 or TRBD2 (5 bases each). CDR1 is SGDLS and CDR2 is YYNGEE in the germline V gene. The CDR3 has 14 amino acids. The V and J ends lost 3 bases and 12 bases respectively, with 19 bases between them. The CDR3 DNA reads as TGTGCCAGCAGCGCGGTGGGACGGGCCTCGCGGCAGTTCTTC. Its protein is CASSAVGRASRQFF. Together with reference TRBV9 and TRBJ2-1, the CDR3 gives the full variable domain: DSGVTQTPKHLITATGQRVTLRCSPRSGDLSVYWYQQSLDQGLQFLIQYYNGEERAKGNILERFSAQQFPDLHSELNLSSLELGDSALYFCASSAVGRASRQFFGPGTRLTVL.

This clone was found once. The sample contains more than one DNA sequence encoding this CDR3. The V call is TRBV7-2, the J call TRBJ1-1; D ambiguous. In germline, CDR1 is SGHTA, CDR2 FQGNSA. CDR3 length equals 11 residues. The V gene lost 2 bases and the J gene lost 4 bases, with 2 bases spanning the gap. This CDR3 reads CASSLRTEAFF. The CDR3 DNA reads TGTGCCAGCAGCTTACGCACTGAAGCTTTCTTT.

The chain joins TRBV5-1 to TRBJ2-1; the match to TRBD2 covers 7 bases. Trimming removed 2 bases from V and 4 bases from J; junction bases left unmatched: 0. CDR3 length: 13 residues. Germline V gene data show CDR1 as SGHRS and CDR2 as YFSETQ. The CDR3 region has the DNA TGCGCCAGCAGCTTTAGCGGGTACAATGAGCAGTTCTTC. It codes for CASSFSGYNEQFF.

V gene TRBV10-3 combines with J gene TRBJ2-1; TRBD2 agrees at 11 bases. The germline V gene has CDR1 ENHRY and CDR2 SYGVKD. The CDR3 consists of 16 residues. Losses at the gene ends were 6 bases for V and 3 bases for J; bases not matched to a gene: 7. DNA for the CDR3: TGTGCCATCAGGGGGACTAGCGGATCCCTCTACAATGAGCAGTTCTTC. Translating gives CAIRGTSGSLYNEQFF.

The J gene is TRBJ1-1, the V gene TRBV5-1, with D unresolved. Trimming stripped 1 base from V and 1 base from J, with 8 bases between. CDR1 and CDR2 from the germline V gene are SGHRS and YFSETQ. This CDR3 is built from 14 residues. CDR3 amino acids: CASSLSGRNTEAFF. As DNA, the CDR3 is TGCGCCAGCAGCTTGAGCGGAAGGAACACTGAAGCTTTCTTT.

V gene TRBV29-1 combines with J gene TRBJ1-5; D is uncertain. Per the germline V gene, CDR1 is SQVTM and CDR2 is ANQGSEA. The germline V and J ends were trimmed by 8 bases and 2 bases, with 22 bases remaining between them. CDR3 length: 16 amino acids. The CDR3 region is CSSPPRTDVGNQPQHF. As DNA, the CDR3 is TGCAGCTCCCCCCCTCGGACTGACGTTGGCAATCAGCCCCAGCATTTT.

The chain is built from TRBV5-1 and TRBJ1-1, with D maybe TRBD1 (5 bases). The CDR3 loop spans 14 amino acids. Per the germline V gene, CDR1 is SGHRS and CDR2 is YFSETQ. V was trimmed by 5 bases and J by 5 bases, leaving 16 bases between them. Here the CDR3 reads CASRPITGGTEAFF. The CDR3 nucleotides read TGCGCCAGCAGACCAATTACAGGCGGGACTGAAGCTTTCTTT.

The genes are TRBV27 and TRBJ1-2, with D possibly TRBD1 on 6 matching bases. This CDR3 has 15 residues. V shed 0 bases and J shed 8 bases, with 16 bases lying between them. From germline, CDR1 is MNHEY and CDR2 SMNVEV (reference sequence). The CDR3 region has the DNA TGTGCCAGCAGTTTATCGGGCCTACAGGGATTCGGCTACACCTTC. The encoded protein is CASSLSGLQGFGYTF.

V usage is TRBV4-2 and J usage is TRBJ1-2, with 8 bases lining up with TRBD1. V gave up 0 bases and J gave up 2 bases; unmatched junction bases: 8. Germline CDR1 and CDR2: LGHNA and YNFKEQ. This CDR3 contains 17 residues. CDR3 bases: TGTGCCAGCAGCCAAGAATTGAGGACAGGGATAAACTATGGCTACACCTTC. Translation: CASSQELRTGINYGYTF.

This sequence joins TRBV7-2 and TRBJ2-7; 10 bases map to TRBD2. Germline lookup yields CDR1 SGHTA and CDR2 FQGNSA. The CDR3 consists of 14 residues. V gave up 11 bases and J gave up 3 bases; unmatched junction bases: 10. This chain's CDR3 is CAREAASGSYEQYF. The CDR3, as DNA: TGTGCCCGCGAGGCGGCTAGCGGGAGCTACGAGCAGTACTTC.

The chain couples TRBV18 to TRBJ2-7; 12 positions agree with TRBD2. The CDR3 covers 17 residues. Germline V gene data show CDR1 as KGHSH and CDR2 as LQKENI. With 3 bases clipped from V and 6 bases from J, the junction kept 12 bases outside the gene matches. The DNA of the CDR3 is TGTGCCAGCTCACCGGTGCCTGCTAGCGGGAGGGTATTCGAGCAGTACTTC. This translates into CASSPVPASGRVFEQYF.

V usage is TRBV7-2 and J usage is TRBJ1-1; D gene unclear. CDR1 and CDR2 from the germline V gene are SGHTA and FQGNSA. The CDR3 extends over 15 amino acids. Trimming took 5 bases from V and 1 from J, leaving 14 bases between them. CDR3: CASSVTGTGNTEAFF. The CDR3 nucleotides are TGTGCCAGCAGCGTAACGGGCACTGGGAACACTGAAGCTTTCTTT.

V is TRBV5-4 and J is TRBJ2-3; D is perhaps TRBD1 or TRBD2 (7 bases each). This CDR3 is 14 amino acids long. In germline, CDR1 is SGHNT, CDR2 YYREEE (reference sequence). With 0 bases removed from V and 5 bases from J, the gap between germline ends came to 10 bases. In DNA form, the CDR3 reads TGTGCCAGCAGCTTGGCCAGGGGGGGAGATACGCAGTATTTT. Translation: CASSLARGGDTQYF.

This chain links TRBV10-1 with TRBJ2-7; D not certain. Per germline, CDR1 WNHNN and CDR2 SYGVQD (reference sequence). V was clipped by 5 bases and J by 2 bases, with 13 bases between them. The CDR3 is made up of 14 amino acids. CDR3 bases: TGCGCCAGCAGTCCTCGGACGGGCGCCTACGAGCAGTACTTC. It translates to CASSPRTGAYEQYF.

This CDR3 reads CASSFGTGRDTQYF. In DNA, the CDR3 is TGTGCCAGCAGCTTTGGGACAGGGAGGGATACGCAGTATTTT. This chain uses TRBV7-6 with TRBJ2-3; 9 bases align to TRBD1. Germline V gene sequence: CDR1 SGHVS, CDR2 FNYEAQ. This CDR3 has 14 residues. V was clipped by 3 bases and J by 6 bases; unmatched bases: 4.

The chain has TRBV2 and TRBJ1-4; D not certain. V was clipped by 5 bases and J by 0 bases, with 7 bases between them. Germline CDR1 and CDR2: SNHLY and FYNNEI. The CDR3 is 14 amino acids. The CDR3 DNA reads TGTGCCAGCAGTAGTGGAGCAACTAATGAAAAACTGTTTTTT. Protein sequence: CASSSGATNEKLFF. Looking up the rest from reference TRBV2 and TRBJ1-4 gives the full variable domain: EPEVTQTPSHQVTQMGQEVILRCVPISNHLYFYWYRQILGQKVEFLVSFYNNEISEKSEIFDDQFSVERPDGSNFTLKIRSTKLEDSAMYFCASSSGATNEKLFFGSGTQLSVL.

The chain employs TRBV19 and TRBJ2-5; D may be TRBD1 (6 bases). With 6 bases removed from V and 4 bases from J, the gap between germline ends came to 18 bases. Germline V gene lookup returns CDR1 LNHDA and CDR2 SQIVND (reference sequence). The length of the CDR3 is 15 residues. DNA of the CDR3: TGTGCCAGTAGCCAGACAGGTTCGCTCGGAGAGACCCAGTACTTC. Protein product: CASSQTGSLGETQYF.

The gene calls are TRBV5-1 and TRBJ2-3; D is unclear. The germline CDR1 and CDR2 sequences are SGHRS and YFSETQ. Trimming cost V 2 bases and J 1 base, with 11 bases left between them. The CDR3 sequence is 15 residues long. The CDR3 loop reads CASSLVAVGTDTQYF. CDR3 coding DNA: TGCGCCAGCAGCTTAGTGGCTGTAGGCACAGATACGCAGTATTTT.

The V call is TRBV5-4, the J call TRBJ1-4; D perhaps matches TRBD1 (6 bases). The CDR3 is 15 amino acids. Germline V gene sequence: CDR1 SGHNT, CDR2 YYREEE (reference sequence). The V and J ends lost 0 bases and 8 bases respectively, with 14 bases between them. This chain's CDR3 is CASSLGQGQGEKLFF. CDR3 bases: TGTGCCAGCAGCTTGGGGCAGGGGCAAGGCGAAAAACTGTTTTTT.

This clone was observed a single time. The chain combines TRBV4-1 with TRBJ2-5; 7 nucleotides match TRBD1. Germline CDR1 is MGHRA and CDR2 is YSYEKL. Trimming removed 3 bases from V and 4 bases from J; junction bases left unmatched: 8. The CDR3 consists of 15 residues. CDR3 nucleotides: TGCGCCAGCAGCCAGACAGGGCTATGGAGAGAGACCCAGTACTTC. It codes for CASSQTGLWRETQYF.

V and J are TRBV5-4 and TRBJ2-5; 11 nucleotides line up with TRBD2. This CDR3 has 16 residues. Germline V gives CDR1 SGHNT, CDR2 YYREEE (reference sequence). The V gene end was trimmed by 4 bases and the J gene end by 3 bases; junction bases not matched to a gene: 8. CDR3 DNA sequence: TGTGCCAGCAGCGGGGGACTAGCGGCCTCAAAAGAGACCCAGTACTTC. Protein sequence: CASSGGLAASKETQYF.